This T cell receptor (beta chain) was sequenced during a study of chemoradiotherapy in HPV16-positive cancers. The germline CDR1 and CDR2 sequences are KGHSH and LQKENI. CDR3 size: 16 residues. V lost 2 bases, J lost 1 base, and 14 bases lay in between. Sequencing used immunoSEQ multiplex PCR; TCRdb keeps in-frame clones, though not all of them. Of about 25,000 clones listed, roughly 92% are singletons. The sequencing here drew on blood, taken from a patient who underwent chemoradiotherapy. The origin of this receptor is a human donor with HPV-associated anogenital cancer. V and J are TRBV18 and TRBJ2-5; D might be TRBD1 (6 bases). The CDR3, as DNA: TGTGCCAGCTCACCATTCAACCAGGGGTCCCAAGAGACCCAGTACTTC. Its protein product is CASSPFNQGSQETQYF.